A single sample is the source of the 4 T cell receptor beta chains below, sequenced in a study of blood T cell repertoires in COVID-19. Clones were sequenced by immunoSEQ multiplex PCR, and TCRdb holds only the in-frame ones, with some missing. This table has under 250,000 clones, 83% appearing once. Sequenced input: peripheral blood. These receptors all come from a woman in her 40s with active or convalescent COVID-19.

The chain is built from TRBV4-2 and TRBJ2-7; 12 nucleotides agree with TRBD2. Germline values: CDR1 LGHNA, CDR2 YNFKEQ. The CDR3 runs to 18 residues. J gave up 0 bases and V 1 base, and 7 bases lay outside the gene matches. The CDR3 DNA sequence: TGTGCCAGCAGCCAAGGCCCCGGACTAGCGGGGCTCTCCTACGAGCAGTACTTC. As protein: CASSQGPGLAGLSYEQYF.

The rearrangement links TRBV4-3 to TRBJ1-5, with TRBD1 matching over 7 bases. The V gene's germline CDR1 is LGHNA and CDR2 YSLEER. V dropped 0 bases and J dropped 9; count of bases not matched to a gene: 17. This CDR3 is 18 amino acids long. The CDR3 loop is CASSQELGQGVIAVPQHF. The CDR3 nucleotides read TGCGCCAGCAGCCAAGAATTGGGGCAGGGGGTGATAGCGGTGCCCCAGCATTTT.

About this clone: At one boundary the junction diverges from the germline segment, which might be a read error. The rearrangement uses TRBV19 and TRBJ1-1; TRBD1 is a possible D gene (6 bases). This CDR3 contains 13 residues. Per the germline V gene, CDR1 is LNHDA and CDR2 is SQIVND (reference sequence). CDR3 protein: CASSITGNAEAFF. The CDR3 nucleotides are TGTGCCAGTAGTATTACAGGGAACGCTGAAGCTTTCTTT.

The chain couples TRBV6-5 to TRBJ2-1, with 10 bases lining up with TRBD2. This CDR3 is built from 15 residues. V shed 5 bases, J shed 6 bases, and the junction held 7 bases outside the gene matches. Germline lookup yields CDR1 MNHEY and CDR2 SVGAGI. The CDR3 DNA reads TGTGCCAGCAGTCTACTAGCGGGATACACCAATGAGCAGTTCTTC. It encodes CASSLLAGYTNEQFF.